The 21 T cell receptor beta chains below come from one sample, sequenced in a study of T cell responses to AZD1222 COVID-19 vaccine. Assay: immunoSEQ multiplex PCR; the TCRdb copy retains only in-frame clones and omits some. The table includes 90,000 to 120,000 clones, around nine tenths detected once. The sample here was peripheral blood, taken 28 days after the second dose of the MenACWY control vaccine. These receptors were obtained from an adult who received the MenACWY meningococcal vaccine as a control.

The V call is TRBV5-1, the J call TRBJ1-2, with TRBD1 matching over 7 bases. The CDR3 is 15 residues long. The trim removed 2 bases at V and 8 bases at J, leaving 12 bases unmatched. CDR1 is SGHRS, CDR2 YFSETQ, per germline. The CDR3 here is CASSLGGRTAGGYTF. CDR3 sequence (DNA): TGCGCCAGCAGCTTAGGGGGCAGGACAGCCGGGGGCTACACCTTC.

The chain couples TRBV5-4 to TRBJ1-2; D perhaps matches TRBD1 (6 bases). The CDR3 length is 13 residues. V was pared by 4 bases and J by 2 bases, with 9 bases between. Germline V lookup: CDR1 SGHNT, CDR2 YYREEE (reference sequence). In DNA, the CDR3 is TGTGCCAGCAGCGCAGACAGGAACTATGGCTACACCTTC. It is translated as CASSADRNYGYTF.

The chain has TRBV19 and TRBJ1-1; D is undetermined. V was trimmed by 6 bases and J by 0 bases, leaving 17 bases between them. This CDR3 has 16 amino acids. CDR1 is LNHDA and CDR2 is SQIVND in the germline V gene (reference sequence). The CDR3 loop reads CASSTAWAGMNTEAFF. CDR3 in DNA: TGTGCCAGTAGCACCGCCTGGGCGGGGATGAACACTGAAGCTTTCTTT.

The rearrangement uses TRBV5-1 and TRBJ2-6; D is uncertain. The V end lost 2 bases, the J end lost 2 bases, and 5 bases lay between the germline ends. The CDR3 totals 14 residues. CDR1 and CDR2 from the germline V gene are SGHRS and YFSETQ. The CDR3, as DNA: TGCGCCAGCAGCTTTGGTGCTGGGGCCAACGTCCTGACTTTC. This encodes CASSFGAGANVLTF.

V usage is TRBV15 and J usage is TRBJ2-1; D gene uncertain. Trimming removed 0 bases from V and 9 bases from J, with 15 bases in between. The CDR3 is 15 residues long. CDR1 and CDR2 (germline): LNHNV, YYDKDF (reference sequence). This CDR3 is CATSRDKPGRGEQFF. The DNA of the CDR3 is TGTGCCACCAGCAGAGATAAACCAGGCCGTGGTGAGCAGTTCTTC.

The rearrangement links TRBV7-2 to TRBJ2-5; 10 nucleotides line up with TRBD2. The V and J ends lost 6 bases and 5 bases, in that order; junction bases with no gene match: 9. This CDR3 is built from 15 residues. Germline V gene lookup returns CDR1 SGHTA and CDR2 FQGNSA. CDR3 region: CASRPASGGAETQYF. CDR3 bases: TGTGCCAGCAGGCCCGCGAGCGGGGGGGCGGAGACCCAGTACTTC.

This clone showed up just once. The rearrangement joins TRBV2 to TRBJ1-6; TRBD1 agrees at 7 bases. Per germline, CDR1 SNHLY and CDR2 FYNNEI. The CDR3 has 14 residues. V lost 6 bases and J lost 3; bases outside the gene matches: 2. In DNA, the CDR3 is TGTGCCAGCAGAGGGGACAGCTATAATTCACCCCTCCACTTT. This translates into CASRGDSYNSPLHF.

This clone was seen just once. CDR3 in amino acids: CASSLRGMTNEKLFF. CDR3 coding DNA: TGTGCCAGCAGTTTGAGGGGGATGACTAATGAAAAACTGTTTTTT. V gene TRBV6-2 or TRBV6-3 combines with J gene TRBJ1-4; possible D gene TRBD1, 6 bases. The CDR3 spans 15 residues. CDR1 MNHEY and CDR2 SVGEGT come from the germline V gene. The V end lost 4 bases, the J end lost 2 bases, and 11 bases lay between the germline ends.

A remark on this clone: One end of the junction fails to match germline, which may point to a read error. The chain combines TRBV11-2 with TRBJ2-1, with D perhaps TRBD2 (5 bases). This CDR3 spans 12 amino acids. CDR1 and CDR2 from the germline V gene are SGHAT and FQNNGV. The CDR3 DNA follows: TGTGCCAGCAACTTAGGAGGCAATGAGCAGTTCTTC. Translation gives CASNLGGNEQFF.

The chain couples TRBV29-1 to TRBJ1-2; D gene ambiguous. Looked up from germline, CDR1 is SQVTM and CDR2 is ANQGSEA. The length of the CDR3 is 16 residues. The V and J ends lost 2 bases and 0 bases respectively, with 16 bases between them. The CDR3: CSVEKVSGPTNYGYTF. For the CDR3, the DNA is TGCAGCGTTGAAAAAGTTTCTGGCCCAACTAACTATGGCTACACCTTC.

The chain couples TRBV19 to TRBJ1-6, with 9 positions matching TRBD1. V lost 3 bases, J lost 10 bases, and 4 bases stayed unmatched. This CDR3 has 14 residues. Germline-derived CDR1 and CDR2 are LNHDA and SQIVND (reference sequence). The DNA of the CDR3 is TGTGCCAGTAGTATCGGGACAGGGTCCTCACCCCTCCACTTT. Translation gives CASSIGTGSSPLHF.

This clone appeared a few times. The rearrangement uses TRBV6-4 and TRBJ2-3; 12 bases align to TRBD2. The CDR3 is 15 amino acids. Germline loops: CDR1 MRHNA, CDR2 SNTAGT. The ends lost 6 bases at V and 3 bases at J; junction bases unmatched: 4. The CDR3 DNA is TGTGCCAGCAGCGCTAGCGGGGGGGCGACAGATACGCAGTATTTT. Its protein is CASSASGGATDTQYF.

This chain joins TRBV14 and TRBJ2-5, with a weak D call TRBD2 (6 bases). CDR1 is SGHDN, CDR2 FVKESK, per germline. CDR3 length equals 16 residues. The V and J ends lost 3 bases and 0 bases respectively, with 14 bases between them. CDR3 loop: CASSQGDSSYQETQYF. DNA of the CDR3: TGTGCCAGCAGCCAGGGGGACTCCTCATACCAAGAGACCCAGTACTTC. Using reference TRBV14 and TRBJ2-5 for the parts outside the CDR3, the full variable domain is EAGVTQFPSHSVIEKGQTVTLRCDPISGHDNLYWYRRVMGKEIKFLLHFVKESKQDESGMPNNRFLAERTGGTYSTLKVQPAELEDSGVYFCASSQGDSSYQETQYFGPGTRLLVL.

The gene calls are TRBV4-3 and TRBJ2-1, with D unclear. Trimming left V 3 bases short and J 5 bases short, with 11 bases between. The germline V gene has CDR1 LGHNA and CDR2 YSLEER. The CDR3 has 14 amino acids. The DNA for the CDR3 is TGCGCCAGCAGCCAGGCTAACAGCCACAATGAGCAGTTCTTC. Residues: CASSQANSHNEQFF.

This sequence joins TRBV4-3 and TRBJ2-3; D not resolved. CDR1 and CDR2 from the germline V gene are LGHNA and YSLEER. CDR3 length equals 12 residues. V was trimmed by 1 base and J by 5 bases, leaving 4 bases between them. CDR3 protein: CASSQVEDTQYF. The DNA of the CDR3 is TGCGCCAGCAGCCAAGTTGAAGATACGCAGTATTTT.

The V gene is TRBV7-9, the J gene TRBJ2-7; D ambiguous. The CDR3 is 11 residues long. Germline lookup yields CDR1 SEHNR and CDR2 FQNEAQ (reference sequence). Trimming removed 5 bases from V and 2 bases from J, with 4 bases in between. The CDR3 DNA sequence: TGTGCCAGCAGCCTAACCTACGAGCAGTACTTC. Amino acid sequence: CASSLTYEQYF.

The chain couples TRBV7-9 to TRBJ1-1; D might be TRBD1 (5 bases). CDR1 SEHNR and CDR2 FQNEAQ come from the germline V gene (reference sequence). The CDR3 runs to 14 residues. V was shortened by 5 bases and J by 1 base, with 11 bases between the two germline ends. This CDR3 is CASSPGTSNTEAFF. DNA for the CDR3: TGTGCCAGCAGCCCCGGGACCTCGAACACTGAAGCTTTCTTT.

The chain couples TRBV27 to TRBJ1-1, with D unresolved. This CDR3 region has 14 residues. Trimming stripped 3 bases from V and 1 base from J, with 9 bases between. Germline loops: CDR1 MNHEY, CDR2 SMNVEV (reference sequence). CDR3 residues: CASSLGAWNTEAFF. Written as DNA, the CDR3 is TGTGCCAGCAGTTTGGGTGCTTGGAACACTGAAGCTTTCTTT.

J is TRBJ2-3 and V is TRBV7-8, with D uncertain. Germline-derived CDR1 and CDR2 are SGHVS and FQNEAQ. V was pared by 1 base and J by 1 base, with 6 bases between. This CDR3 is 14 amino acids long. CDR3 sequence reads: CASSLGRGTDTQYF. CDR3 nucleotides: TGTGCCAGCAGCTTAGGTAGAGGCACAGATACGCAGTATTTT.

The rearrangement links TRBV9 to TRBJ1-1; a weak D match, TRBD1 (5 bases). Germline V gene sequence: CDR1 SGDLS, CDR2 YYNGEE. The CDR3 covers 16 residues. V was shortened by 4 bases and J by 1 base, with 17 bases between the two germline ends. The CDR3 is CASSPWVLGENTEAFF. The CDR3 nucleotides read TGTGCCAGCAGCCCTTGGGTCTTGGGGGAGAACACTGAAGCTTTCTTT.

The chain employs TRBV30 and TRBJ2-2; D unresolved. The germline V gene encodes CDR1 GTSNPN and CDR2 SVGIG (reference sequence). This CDR3 is built from 13 residues. Trimming removed 0 bases from V and 6 bases from J, with 8 bases in between. In DNA form, the CDR3 reads TGTGCCTGGAGTGTCGCTTTGGCCGGGGAGCTGTTTTTT. This sequence encodes CAWSVALAGELFF. The entire variable domain, with the rest obtained from reference TRBV30 and TRBJ2-2, is as follows: SQTIHQWPATLVQPVGSPLSLECTVEGTSNPNLYWYRQAAGRGLQLLFYSVGIGQISSEVPQNLSASRPQDRQFILSSKKLLLSDSGFYLCAWSVALAGELFFGEGSRLTVL.